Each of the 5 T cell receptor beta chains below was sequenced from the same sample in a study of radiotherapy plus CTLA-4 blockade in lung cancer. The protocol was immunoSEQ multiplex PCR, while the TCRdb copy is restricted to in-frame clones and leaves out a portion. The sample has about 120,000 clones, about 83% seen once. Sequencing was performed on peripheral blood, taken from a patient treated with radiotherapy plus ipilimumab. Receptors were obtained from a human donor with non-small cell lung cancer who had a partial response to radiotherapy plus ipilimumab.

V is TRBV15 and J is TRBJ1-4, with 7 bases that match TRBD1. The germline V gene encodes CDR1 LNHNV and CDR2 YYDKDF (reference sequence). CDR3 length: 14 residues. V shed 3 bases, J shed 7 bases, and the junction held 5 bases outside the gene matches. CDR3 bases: TGTGCCACCAGCAGGAGGGGGCTGGGTGAAAAACTGTTTTTT. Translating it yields CATSRRGLGEKLFF.

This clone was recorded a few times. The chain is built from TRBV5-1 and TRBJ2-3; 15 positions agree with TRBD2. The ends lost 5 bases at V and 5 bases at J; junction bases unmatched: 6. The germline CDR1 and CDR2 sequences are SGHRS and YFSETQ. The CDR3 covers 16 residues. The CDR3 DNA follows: TGCGCCAGCAGGGATGGGACTAGCGGGAGGATAGATACGCAGTATTTT. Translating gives CASRDGTSGRIDTQYF.

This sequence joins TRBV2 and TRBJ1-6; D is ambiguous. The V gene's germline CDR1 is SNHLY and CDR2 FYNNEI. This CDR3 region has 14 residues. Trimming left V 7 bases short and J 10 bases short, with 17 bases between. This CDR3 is CASTKTGLGSPLHF. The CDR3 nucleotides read TGTGCCAGCACTAAGACCGGTCTCGGGTCACCCCTCCACTTT.

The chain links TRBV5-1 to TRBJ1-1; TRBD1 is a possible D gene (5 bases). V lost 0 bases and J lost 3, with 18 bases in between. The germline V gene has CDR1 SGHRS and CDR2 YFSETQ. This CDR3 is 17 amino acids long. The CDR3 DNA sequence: TGCGCCAGCAGCTTGGGGGCAGGGAAGGTATTTGACACTGAAGCTTTCTTT. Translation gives CASSLGAGKVFDTEAFF. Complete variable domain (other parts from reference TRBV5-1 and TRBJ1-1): KAGVTQTPRYLIKTRGQQVTLSCSPISGHRSVSWYQQTPGQGLQFLFEYFSETQRNKGNFPGRFSGRQFSNSRSEMNVSTLELGDSALYLCASSLGAGKVFDTEAFFGQGTRLTVV.

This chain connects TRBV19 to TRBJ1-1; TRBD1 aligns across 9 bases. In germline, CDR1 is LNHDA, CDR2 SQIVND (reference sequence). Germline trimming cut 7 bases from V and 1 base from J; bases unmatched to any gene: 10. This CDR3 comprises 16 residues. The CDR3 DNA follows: TGTGCCAGTATGGGGGGACCGGGACAGGGGAACACTGAAGCTTTCTTT. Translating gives CASMGGPGQGNTEAFF.